Given below is one TCR beta chain in context. Its antigen is unknown. The data derive from a study of T cell responses to AZD1222 COVID-19 vaccine. Across the whole study: Pooled together were second doses at about 4 or about 12 weeks.

Study-wide points: Among AZD1222 vaccinees, only six or seven were seropositive at baseline. Clonal diversity may have been underestimated, and the donors were mostly white British, with more females than males.

Germline CDR1 and CDR2: MNHEY and SMNVEV (reference sequence). This CDR3 has 13 amino acids. V was clipped by 3 bases and J by 4 bases, with 9 bases between them. Produced via immunoSEQ multiplex PCR; TCRdb's table is partial and in-frame only. The table includes around 260,000 clones, more than 85% detected once. The sequencing used peripheral blood, collected on day 0 of AZD1222 vaccination. The chain recombines TRBV27 with TRBJ1-1; D gene uncertain. The sequence came from an adult in good health. The CDR3 DNA reads as TGTGCCAGCAGTTTGGGCCGGAGCACTGAAGCTTTCTTT. Translating it yields CASSLGRSTEAFF.